The 10 T cell receptor beta chains below come from one sample, sequenced in a study of cytotoxic CD8 clonotypes in ibrutinib-treated CLL. The protocol was immunoSEQ multiplex PCR, while the TCRdb copy is restricted to in-frame clones and leaves out a portion. Of approximately 80,000 clones listed, approximately 86% are singletons. This material consisted of PBMCs, taken before ibrutinib treatment. The receptors originated from a human donor with chronic lymphocytic leukemia.

Notes on this clone: The same CDR3 can be traced to other DNA sequences in this sample. This chain connects TRBV28 to TRBJ2-7, with D perhaps being TRBD1 or TRBD2 (5 bases each). CDR1 and CDR2 (germline): MDHEN, SYDVKM. With 1 base removed from V and 3 bases from J, the gap between germline ends came to 10 bases. The CDR3 totals 14 residues. CDR3 DNA: TGTGCCAGCAGTTTATCCGGGACCGGCTACGAGCAGTACTTC. Protein sequence: CASSLSGTGYEQYF.

This sequence joins TRBV10-3 and TRBJ2-5; weak D call: TRBD1 (5 bases). Trimming shortened V by 2 bases and J by 2 bases, and 12 bases separated the two germline ends. Germline V gene data show CDR1 as ENHRY and CDR2 as SYGVKD. This CDR3 region has 15 residues. The CDR3 loop reads CAISERSTAQETQYF. CDR3 nucleotide sequence: TGTGCCATCAGTGAGAGGTCGACAGCGCAAGAGACCCAGTACTTC.

The chain has TRBV6-5 and TRBJ2-2; 7 bases map to TRBD1. Germline V gene sequence: CDR1 MNHEY, CDR2 SVGAGI. V lost 6 bases and J lost 2; bases outside the gene matches: 6. This CDR3 contains 15 residues. CDR3 residues: CASRQTGLNTGELFF. CDR3 nucleotide sequence: TGTGCCAGCAGGCAGACAGGGTTAAACACCGGGGAGCTGTTTTTT.

The chain joins TRBV15 to TRBJ2-5; 7 bases fit TRBD1. The trim removed 4 bases at V and 4 bases at J, leaving 12 bases unmatched. Germline CDR1 and CDR2: LNHNV and YYDKDF (reference sequence). The CDR3 spans 16 residues. CDR3 in DNA: TGTGCCACCAGCACCAGACAGGGCGCCCGAGGAGAGACCCAGTACTTC. Encoded protein: CATSTRQGARGETQYF.

CDR3 region: CASSDKGGSYEQYF. DNA of the CDR3: TGCGCCAGCAGTGATAAGGGAGGCTCCTACGAGCAGTACTTC. The chain couples TRBV5-1 to TRBJ2-7; weak D call: TRBD2 (6 bases). V shed 5 bases and J shed 0 bases, with 12 bases lying between them. Looked up from germline, CDR1 is SGHRS and CDR2 is YFSETQ. There are 14 residues in the CDR3.

The chain employs TRBV5-1 and TRBJ2-2, with 11 bases aligning to TRBD2. Per germline, CDR1 SGHRS and CDR2 YFSETQ. V shed 4 bases and J 6 bases; nucleotides not matched to a gene: 17. CDR3 size: 19 residues. The CDR3 sequence is CASSRTPPGTSGSAGELFF. The CDR3 DNA follows: TGCGCCAGCAGCCGAACACCGCCCGGGACTAGCGGTTCCGCCGGGGAGCTGTTTTTT.

V and J are TRBV28 and TRBJ2-1; TRBD1 agrees at 8 bases. CDR3 size: 14 residues. The V and J ends lost 4 bases and 9 bases, in that order; junction bases with no gene match: 8. Germline V gives CDR1 MDHEN, CDR2 SYDVKM. DNA of the CDR3: TGTGCCAGCAGTTCGGACAGGGAAGTAGGTGAGCAGTTCTTC. It encodes CASSSDREVGEQFF.

This clone was picked up one time. The chain carries TRBV18 and TRBJ2-7, with D possibly TRBD2 on 6 matching bases. The germline gives CDR1 KGHSH, CDR2 LQKENI. The ends were cut back, 3 bases at V and 4 bases at J, with 13 bases in the middle. This CDR3 has 14 amino acids. The CDR3 nucleotides read TGTGCCAGCTCACCTGCCGGGAGTACTTACGAGCAGTACTTC. It specifies CASSPAGSTYEQYF.

The genes are TRBV5-1 and TRBJ2-7; D remains ambiguous. This CDR3 contains 14 residues. The germline V and J ends were trimmed by 2 bases and 2 bases, with 11 bases remaining between them. Germline lookup yields CDR1 SGHRS and CDR2 YFSETQ. CDR3: CASSLIVSPYEQYF. CDR3 in DNA: TGCGCCAGCAGCTTAATCGTCAGTCCCTACGAGCAGTACTTC.

The chain employs TRBV5-1 and TRBJ2-1, with 11 bases identical to TRBD2. The CDR3 has 16 residues. From germline, CDR1 is SGHRS and CDR2 YFSETQ. Trimming took 5 bases from V and 7 from J; bases not matched to a gene: 11. CDR3 sequence reads: CASSLLAGGLANEQFF. DNA of the CDR3: TGCGCCAGCAGTCTCCTAGCGGGAGGATTAGCAAATGAGCAGTTCTTC. The whole variable domain, remainder taken from reference TRBV5-1 and TRBJ2-1, is KAGVTQTPRYLIKTRGQQVTLSCSPISGHRSVSWYQQTPGQGLQFLFEYFSETQRNKGNFPGRFSGRQFSNSRSEMNVSTLELGDSALYLCASSLLAGGLANEQFFGPGTRLTVL.